This T cell receptor (beta chain) was documented in a study of shared clonotypes between healthy human individuals. The V end was cut by 6 bases, the J end by 8 bases, with 25 bases between. CDR3 size: 15 residues. The V gene's germline CDR1 is SQVTM and CDR2 ANQGSEA. In the source study's methods: For the immunoSEQ data, sequences were junction-only without quality scores, so filtering differed. TCRdb's copy holds only in-frame clones and misses some; the assay was immunoSEQ multiplex PCR. The DNA was the basis for D and trimming; V, J and clone size are from that table. The sample lists roughly 500,000 clones, roughly 80% occurring once. Donors comprised only Caucasian adults living in Nashville, Tennessee. Of note for this clone: Only one base separates this from a far larger clonotype, so it likely reflects a read error. This CDR3 is also generated by other DNA sequences in the sample.

The sequence came from a woman between 40 and 55 years old in good health. Some clones in this sample may be carry-over from other donors' samples. The V call is TRBV29-1, the J call TRBJ1-2; D perhaps matches TRBD1 (6 bases). The specimen sequenced was PBMCs. This CDR3 is CSVAYTSGWGQGYTF. As DNA, the CDR3 is TGCAGCGTCGCTTATACCTCGGGATGGGGGCAGGGCTACACCTTC.